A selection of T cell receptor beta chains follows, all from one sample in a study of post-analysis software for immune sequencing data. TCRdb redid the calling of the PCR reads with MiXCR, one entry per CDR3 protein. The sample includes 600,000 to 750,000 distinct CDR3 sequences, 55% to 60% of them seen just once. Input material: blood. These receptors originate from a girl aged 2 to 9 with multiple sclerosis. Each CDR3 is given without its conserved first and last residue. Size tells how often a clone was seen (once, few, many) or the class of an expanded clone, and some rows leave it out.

ASSQPGAYNEQF | TRBJ2-1 | TRBV5-4 | -
ASSQDIWGSRAEAF | TRBJ1-1 | TRBV3-1 | -
SVSPGANTEAF | TRBJ1-1 | TRBV29-1 | -
SASTGHTGELF | TRBJ2-2 | TRBV20-1 | -
ASSLTEELNTEAF | TRBJ1-1 | TRBV5-6 | -
SVERPGSSYEQY | TRBJ2-7 | TRBV29-1 | -
ASKAGPEAF | TRBJ1-1 | TRBV2 | -
ASSFNQGDEQF | TRBJ2-1 | TRBV7-7 | -
ASSSIDGYT | TRBJ1-2 | TRBV5-1 | -
ASSHGSEAF | TRBJ1-1 | TRBV12-3/TRBV12-4 | few
ASSTRSGGAPGELF | TRBJ2-2 | TRBV6-5 | -
ASSQDRTESTDTQY | TRBJ2-3 | TRBV4-1 | few
ASSWGVGHYGYT | TRBJ1-2 | TRBV11-3 | -
ASSLSAGGPYEQF | TRBJ2-1 | TRBV7-3 | -
ASSLRGFSSGANVLT | TRBJ2-6 | TRBV5-6 | -
ASSARTGGGSDTQY | TRBJ2-3 | TRBV7-9 | few
ASSPPFVAKRKNIQY | TRBJ2-4 | TRBV7-8 | -
ASSLQRGEETQY | TRBJ2-5 | TRBV28 | few
SAPPGQGGRAEAF | TRBJ1-1 | TRBV20-1 | -
ASSLEASPQETQY | TRBJ2-5 | TRBV7-2 | -
ASSTYTGPAGTGNTIY | TRBJ1-3 | TRBV12-3/TRBV12-4 | few
SVPSGIGYT | TRBJ1-2 | TRBV29-1 | few
SGTSGSNEQF | TRBJ2-1 | TRBV29-1 | few
ASSLAWASGYNEQF | TRBJ2-1 | TRBV5-5 | few
ASSFGLGETNEQF | TRBJ2-1 | TRBV6-5 | few
ASSSGFDYGYT | TRBJ1-2 | TRBV7-9 | once